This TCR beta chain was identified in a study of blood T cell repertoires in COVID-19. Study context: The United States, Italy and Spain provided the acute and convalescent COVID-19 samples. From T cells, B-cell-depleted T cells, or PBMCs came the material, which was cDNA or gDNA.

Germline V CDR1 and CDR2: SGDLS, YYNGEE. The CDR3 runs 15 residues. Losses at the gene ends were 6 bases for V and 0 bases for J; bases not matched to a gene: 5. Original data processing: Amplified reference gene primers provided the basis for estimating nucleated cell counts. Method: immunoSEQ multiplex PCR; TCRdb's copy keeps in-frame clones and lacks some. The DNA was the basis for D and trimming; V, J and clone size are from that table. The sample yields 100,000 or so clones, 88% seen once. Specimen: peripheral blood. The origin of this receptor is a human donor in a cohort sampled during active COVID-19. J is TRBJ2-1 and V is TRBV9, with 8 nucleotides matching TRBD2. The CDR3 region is CASTKRESSYNEQFF. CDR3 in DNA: TGTGCCAGCACGAAGCGGGAGAGCTCCTACAATGAGCAGTTCTTC.